The T cell receptor beta chain under discussion was sequenced for a study of naive and memory T cell subsets. Study results and limitations: Activation and differentiation may alter RNA-based TCR counts.

This clonotype was observed at least ten times. Antigen specificity is unknown. The beta constant-region primer was an equimolar mix of two oligonucleotides covering TRBC1 and TRBC2. Nested alpha and beta constant-region primers with the SP2 primer drove four PCR rounds on ligated cDNA. TCRdb ran MiXCR on the UMI-ligation and nested PCR reads and lists one entry per CDR3 protein. This repertoire shows around 40,000 distinct CDR3 sequences, about an eighth found once; its top ten account for around 23%. Sorting gates: effector memory CD45RA-CD27-, EMRA CD45RA+CD27-. Per germline, CDR1 SGHVS and CDR2 FNYEAQ. This CDR3 contains 12 residues. V lost 3 bases to trimming and J lost 1 base, with 3 bases between them.

This chain links TRBV7-6 with TRBJ2-5, with D unresolved. Sequencing was done on a sample of effector memory CD4+ T cells from blood. Subset defined: effector memory, CD45RA- CD27-. The TCR was taken from a human donor in good health. CDR3: CASSFPQETQYF. The CDR3 coding sequence is TGTGCCAGCAGCTTTCCCCAAGAGACCCAGTACTTC.